This TCR beta chain came from a study of blood T cell repertoires in COVID-19 (dated by TCRdb to about 2020). Study-wide context: Collaborator samples came from the United States, Italy and Spain and covered acute and convalescent phases of COVID-19. The sample metadata nearly always contained a de-identified subject ID, COVID-19 status, age in years and sex. The repertoires were released in a freely available public database intended as a resource for research on the immune response to SARS-CoV-2. Subjects who had been exposed to COVID-19, were actively infected with it, or had recovered from it provided the deeply sampled blood TCRbeta repertoires that made up the dataset. HLA class I and class II types, where available, came from metadata supplied by the sample provider rather than from assay-based typing. Samples were obtained from the ongoing ImmuneRACE study (first 160 participants) and from approximately 1,200 subjects provided by 6 global collaborators. The prospective study material was composed of cDNA or gDNA derived from T cells, B-cell-depleted T cells, or PBMCs.

The immunoSEQ Assay, a bias-controlled multiplex PCR, was used to amplify TCRbeta CDR3 regions from genomic DNA. The original pipeline was this. The number of nucleated cells in each sample was estimated from the amplification of reference gene primers within the assay. To quantify the absolute abundance of each unique TCRbeta CDR3 rearrangement, sequence reads were collapsed and filtered. For each sample, productive Simpson clonality was calculated as the square root of Simpson's diversity index across productive rearrangements. TCRdb took this table from immuneACCESS and kept in-frame rearrangements with V and J called. Such tables lack part of the clones; where checked against another copy, unresolved V genes explain under half of the gap, and the rest is unexplained. V, J and clone size were drawn from that table, and D and trimming were deduced from the DNA. Counted in this sample were some 140,000 clones; around 82% of them appeared once. The top ten constitute 4.5% to 7% of the sample.

Overall study results and their limits: The quantity of clinical and demographic metadata differed by source and by participant and was supplied without curation.

A note on this clone: Its binding antigen is unknown. The input lacks base qualities; no much larger clone sits a single base away.

Inclusive of the bounding cysteine and phenylalanine, the CDR3 is 12 residues long. Only the CDR3 DNA is retained, 36 bases long and in frame from the first base. Participants in the prospective study were enrolled through a virtual design, were aged about 18 to 90 years, and lived in about two dozen United States geographic areas. To assign participants to cohorts, the prospective study relied on clinical history that participants themselves reported in a screening survey and a study questionnaire. Mobile phlebotomists in the prospective study collected whole blood, serum and a nasopharyngeal or oropharyngeal swab from every participant. Participants in the prospective study had the option to provide additional blood draws and questionnaires over a roughly two-month period. Before DNA extraction, blood samples from the prospective study were shipped at room temperature or frozen.

This TCR was sampled from a man aged 40-49 years with acute COVID-19. The rearrangement combines TRBV21-1 with TRBJ1-2; TRBD1, the table's D call, was not compared with the DNA. TRBV21-1 is recorded as a pseudogene. Sequencing input: PBMCs or T cells enriched from blood (not recorded which). Here is the DNA: TGTGCCAGATGGGACAGGCGCTATGGCTACACCTTC. This codes for CARWDRRYGYTF.